The 8 T cell receptor beta chains below were found in one sample sequenced in a study of blood T cell repertoires in COVID-19. Profiled with immunoSEQ multiplex PCR; TCRdb holds only in-frame clones, not every one. The table lists 350,000 to 450,000 clones, 80% to 95% of them singletons. Sequences were obtained from PBMCs or T cells enriched from blood (not recorded which). The receptors derive from a woman aged 40 to 50 who had been exposed to COVID-19.

The chain uses TRBV5-5 and TRBJ1-2; TRBD1 might be the D (5 bases). Per germline, CDR1 SGHKS and CDR2 YYEKEE (reference sequence). The CDR3 runs 14 residues. V lost 4 bases and J lost 8, with 18 bases in between. The CDR3 protein is CASSLGGGLIGYTF. The CDR3 DNA follows: TGTGCCAGCAGCCTGGGTGGGGGACTGATCGGCTACACCTTC.

The J gene is TRBJ2-1, the V gene TRBV5-4, with 8 bases aligning to TRBD1. The CDR3 sequence is 14 residues long. Germline loops: CDR1 SGHNT, CDR2 YYREEE (reference sequence). V shed 3 bases and J 6 bases; nucleotides not matched to a gene: 5. For the CDR3, the DNA is TGTGCCAGCAGCTCCAGGGGGCAGGGCAATGAGCAGTTCTTC. Protein: CASSSRGQGNEQFF. Filled out from reference TRBV5-4 and TRBJ2-1, the complete variable domain reads ETGVTQSPTHLIKTRGQQVTLRCSSQSGHNTVSWYQQALGQGPQFIFQYYREEENGRGNFPPRFSGLQFPNYSSELNVNALELDDSALYLCASSSRGQGNEQFFGPGTRLTVL.

The chain links TRBV7-2 to TRBJ2-1, with 8 bases fitting TRBD2. The germline V gene has CDR1 SGHTA and CDR2 FQGNSA. The CDR3 is made up of 15 amino acids. V lost 4 bases, J lost 0 bases, and 2 bases stayed unmatched. The CDR3 DNA sequence: TGTGCCAGCAGCTCCGGGACTAGCTCCTACAATGAGCAGTTCTTC. This codes for CASSSGTSSYNEQFF.

The chain uses TRBV5-1 and TRBJ1-3, with D possibly being TRBD1 (6 bases). Trimming took off 3 bases at V and 2 bases at J, with 9 bases between the two ends. The CDR3 loop spans 14 amino acids. The germline V gene encodes CDR1 SGHRS and CDR2 YFSETQ. CDR3 sequence (DNA): TGCGCCAGCAGCTCGAGGGGGACTGGAAACACCATATATTTT. It translates to CASSSRGTGNTIYF.

The V call is TRBV1, the J call TRBJ1-2; the table's D call TRBD1 went unverified against the DNA. TRBV1 is recorded as a pseudogene. The CDR3 totals 15 residues. This chain's CDR3 is CTSSQVQGFGYGYTF. The CDR3 coding sequence is TGCACCAGCAGCCAGGTGCAGGGGTTTGGCTATGGCTACACCTTC.

The chain joins TRBV29-1 to TRBJ1-2; D call uncertain. Trimming stripped 5 bases from V and 13 bases from J, with 17 bases between. CDR1 is SQVTM and CDR2 is ANQGSEA in the germline V gene. This CDR3 is 11 amino acids long. The CDR3 loop is CSVLVTEGSTF. In DNA, the CDR3 is TGCAGCGTTTTGGTCACGGAGGGATCCACCTTC. The whole variable domain, remainder taken from reference TRBV29-1 and TRBJ1-2, is SAVISQKPSRDICQRGTSLTIQCQVDSQVTMMFWYRQQPGQSLTLIATANQGSEATYESGFVIDKFPISRPNLTFSTLTVSNMSPEDSSIYLCSVLVTEGSTFGSGTRLTVV.

V and J are TRBV19 and TRBJ1-2, with TRBD1 matching over 7 bases. The CDR3 is made up of 15 amino acids. J was trimmed by 8 bases and V by 4 bases; bases with no gene match: 13. Looked up from germline, CDR1 is LNHDA and CDR2 is SQIVND (reference sequence). This chain's CDR3 is CASSSYATGKEGYTF. The CDR3 coding sequence is TGTGCCAGTAGTAGCTACGCGACAGGGAAAGAGGGCTACACCTTC.

The rearrangement joins TRBV10-1 to TRBJ1-5, with TRBD1 identical over 9 bases. This CDR3 region has 15 residues. CDR1 is WNHNN and CDR2 is SYGVQD in the germline V gene (reference sequence). V trimming: 6 bases; J trimming: 1 base; junction bases outside the gene matches: 4. CDR3 sequence reads: CASSHRGQSNQPQHF. The CDR3 coding sequence is TGCGCCAGCAGCCACAGGGGGCAAAGCAATCAGCCCCAGCATTTT.